The 24 T cell receptor beta chains reported below all come from one sample, sequenced in a study of cytomegalovirus exposure and HLA in healthy donors. The PCR contained 60 Vbeta and 13 Jbeta primers. Profiled with immunoSEQ multiplex PCR; TCRdb holds only in-frame clones, not every one. The sample yields around 180,000 clones, 80% to 90% seen once. The sequencing sample was made of PBMCs. The receptors were gathered from a male donor in good health and CMV-seronegative.

The V gene is TRBV9, the J gene TRBJ1-3; the D gene is possibly TRBD1 (6 bases). CDR1 is SGDLS, CDR2 YYNGEE, per germline. Trimming cost V 0 bases and J 4 bases, with 8 bases left between them. The CDR3 is 14 residues long. CDR3 protein: CASSVGDTGNTIYF. The CDR3 coding sequence is TGTGCCAGCAGCGTAGGGGACACGGGAAACACCATATATTTT.

The chain is built from TRBV27 and TRBJ2-6, with 10 positions matching TRBD1. Trimming removed 5 bases from V and 2 bases from J; junction bases left unmatched: 6. Germline V CDR1 and CDR2: MNHEY, SMNVEV (reference sequence). This CDR3 is 17 amino acids long. The CDR3 sequence: CASSPGTGVAGANVLTF. CDR3 coding DNA: TGTGCCAGCAGTCCCGGGACAGGGGTAGCTGGGGCCAACGTCCTGACTTTC.

The rearrangement links TRBV7-2 to TRBJ2-3, with 10 bases lining up with TRBD1. Germline loops: CDR1 SGHTA, CDR2 FQGNSA. Trimming at V came to 5 bases and at J to 1 base, leaving 9 bases not matched to a gene. The CDR3 extends over 17 amino acids. Here the CDR3 DNA reads TGTGCCAGCAGCCGGCGGACAGGGGGTTTGCGCACAGATACGCAGTATTTT. Its translation: CASSRRTGGLRTDTQYF.

The chain employs TRBV28 and TRBJ2-5, with a weak D call TRBD2 (6 bases). V dropped 6 bases and J dropped 11 bases, with 28 bases sitting between them. There are 16 residues in the CDR3. Germline V lookup: CDR1 MDHEN, CDR2 SYDVKM. The DNA of the CDR3 is TGTGCCAGCAGCGAAAGGCTGGGACTGGATTTAGCGGAGCAGTACTTC. Encoded protein: CASSERLGLDLAEQYF.

The chain joins TRBV19 to TRBJ2-7; TRBD1 might be the D (9 bases). V was shortened by 6 bases and J by 3 bases, with 18 bases between the two germline ends. The germline V gene has CDR1 LNHDA and CDR2 SQIVND (reference sequence). This CDR3 contains 15 residues. As DNA, the CDR3 is TGTGCCAGTAGCCCAGCGGGGGACAGGGTCTACGAGCAGTACTTC. This sequence encodes CASSPAGDRVYEQYF.

This chain joins TRBV4-1 and TRBJ2-7, with 12 bases matching TRBD1. After removal of 5 bases from V and 4 bases from J, the junction contained 3 bases not matched to a gene. The V gene's germline CDR1 is MGHRA and CDR2 YSYEKL. The CDR3 extends over 14 amino acids. This CDR3 is CASSEGQGAYEQYF. As DNA, the CDR3 is TGCGCCAGCAGCGAGGGACAGGGGGCTTACGAGCAGTACTTC.

V is TRBV5-1 and J is TRBJ2-7, with 12 bases fitting TRBD2. The CDR3 covers 15 residues. CDR1 is SGHRS, CDR2 YFSETQ, per germline. J gave up 5 bases and V 4 bases, and 7 bases lay outside the gene matches. The CDR3 is CASSPTSGSSHEQYF. CDR3 nucleotide sequence: TGCGCCAGCAGCCCGACTAGCGGGAGTTCCCACGAGCAGTACTTC.

The V and J genes are TRBV7-8 and TRBJ2-7; TRBD2 aligns across 8 bases. The CDR3 extends over 20 amino acids. Losses at the gene ends were 5 bases for V and 0 bases for J; bases not matched to a gene: 21. Germline CDR1 is SGHVS and CDR2 is FQNEAQ. The CDR3 is CASSLELAGFDGLGSYEQYF. The CDR3 DNA is TGTGCCAGCAGCCTAGAATTAGCGGGATTCGACGGGCTTGGCTCCTACGAGCAGTACTTC.

V usage is TRBV7-3 and J usage is TRBJ2-1; D is unresolved. The germline V gene has CDR1 SGHTA and CDR2 FQGTGA. The V gene lost 2 bases and the J gene lost 6 bases, with 8 bases spanning the gap. The CDR3 loop spans 13 amino acids. The CDR3: CASSLAVGNEQFF. The CDR3 region has the DNA TGTGCCAGCAGCTTAGCGGTGGGCAATGAGCAGTTCTTC.

The chain joins TRBV6-5 to TRBJ1-2; 8 bases agree with TRBD1. The CDR3 covers 15 residues. Trimming cost V 5 bases and J 3 bases; bases outside gene matches: 8. CDR1 and CDR2 from the germline V gene are MNHEY and SVGAGI. As DNA, the CDR3 is TGTGCCAGCAGTCGGGATGCGACAGGGGACTATGGCTACACCTTC. Translation: CASSRDATGDYGYTF.

Turning to this clone: Other DNA sequences of this sample code for an identical CDR3. The chain carries TRBV19 and TRBJ2-3, with 9 nucleotides matching TRBD2. Trimming removed 3 bases from V and 1 base from J; junction bases left unmatched: 2. CDR1 and CDR2 (germline): LNHDA, SQIVND (reference sequence). This CDR3 region has 15 residues. The CDR3 coding sequence is TGTGCCAGTAGTATCTTAGCGGGAGGCACAGATACGCAGTATTTT. Protein sequence: CASSILAGGTDTQYF. The variable domain in full, completed from reference TRBV19 and TRBJ2-3, reads DGGITQSPKYLFRKEGQNVTLSCEQNLNHDAMYWYRQDPGQGLRLIYYSQIVNDFQKGDIAEGYSVSREKKESFPLTVTSAQKNPTAFYLCASSILAGGTDTQYFGPGTRLTVL.

The chain combines TRBV4-1 with TRBJ2-5; 9 bases fit TRBD2. The CDR3 is made up of 14 amino acids. The J segment lost 7 bases and the V segment lost 2 bases, leaving 5 bases of the junction unmatched. Per the germline V gene, CDR1 is MGHRA and CDR2 is YSYEKL. The CDR3 reads CASSQLAGVGTQYF. The CDR3 DNA is TGCGCCAGCAGCCAATTAGCGGGAGTCGGGACCCAGTACTTC.

The genes are TRBV9 and TRBJ2-3, with TRBD1 matching over 7 bases. Germline values: CDR1 SGDLS, CDR2 YYNGEE. V shed 0 bases, J shed 0 bases, and the junction held 7 bases outside the gene matches. The CDR3 consists of 17 residues. CDR3 sequence (DNA): TGTGCCAGCAGCGTAGCTCTAACAGGGGTTAGCACAGATACGCAGTATTTT. Its protein is CASSVALTGVSTDTQYF.

As regards this clone: Other DNA variants within this sample encode the same CDR3. The V gene is TRBV19, the J gene TRBJ1-2; D might be TRBD1 (5 bases). This CDR3 has 13 amino acids. V dropped 3 bases and J dropped 4 bases, with 9 bases sitting between them. Germline assignment: CDR1 LNHDA and CDR2 SQIVND (reference sequence). The CDR3 nucleotides are TGTGCCAGTAGTATCCAGGGCCTCTATGGCTACACCTTC. Translating it yields CASSIQGLYGYTF.

The gene calls are TRBV7-2 and TRBJ2-5; 10 bases fit TRBD1. The CDR3 is 18 residues long. The germline V gene has CDR1 SGHTA and CDR2 FQGNSA. V dropped 1 base and J dropped 2; count of bases not matched to a gene: 10. The CDR3 is CASSLGSPGTGEQETQYF. The CDR3 DNA sequence: TGTGCCAGCAGCTTAGGGAGTCCCGGGACAGGGGAACAAGAGACCCAGTACTTC.

This clone was detected a few times. This chain connects TRBV21-1 to TRBJ2-7; TRBD2 was called by the table and not checked on the DNA. TRBV21-1 is a recognized pseudogene. The CDR3 has 13 residues. CDR3 sequence: CASSGDSRFEQYF. The CDR3 nucleotides are TGTGCCAGCAGTGGGGACTCCCGGTTCGAGCAGTACTTC.

The chain recombines TRBV11-3 with TRBJ2-5, with unresolved D. Germline loops: CDR1 SGHNT, CDR2 YENEEA. The V end lost 1 base, the J end lost 1 base, and 13 bases lay between the germline ends. This CDR3 has 16 amino acids. CDR3 bases: TGTGCCAGCAGCTTAGGTGGGCCCCTGCCCCAAGAGACCCAGTACTTC. Translation: CASSLGGPLPQETQYF.

This chain connects TRBV10-2 to TRBJ2-5; D remains unclear. This CDR3 contains 14 residues. V was shortened by 7 bases and J by 1 base, with 13 bases between the two germline ends. Germline CDR1 is WSHSY and CDR2 is SAAADI. CDR3 amino acids: CASKQTYSQETQYF. CDR3 bases: TGCGCCAGCAAGCAGACGTACAGCCAAGAGACCCAGTACTTC.

V usage is TRBV5-1 and J usage is TRBJ2-1, with a possible D match to TRBD1 (5 bases). CDR1 is SGHRS and CDR2 is YFSETQ in the germline V gene. The CDR3 is 14 amino acids. V was trimmed by 1 base and J by 6 bases, leaving 11 bases between them. In nucleotides, the CDR3 is TGCGCCAGCAGCTTGCTAACAGGCCTCAATGAGCAGTTCTTC. This encodes CASSLLTGLNEQFF.

This chain uses TRBV1 with TRBJ1-2; the DNA was not used to check the table's D call, TRBD1. TRBV1 is reported as a pseudogene. The CDR3 length is 15 residues. The CDR3 DNA follows: TGCACCAGCAGCCATAAAAGAACAGGGGACGATGGCTACACCTTC. Its translation is CTSSHKRTGDDGYTF.

This chain connects TRBV19 to TRBJ2-7, with 12 bases aligning to TRBD1. The CDR3 totals 15 residues. V was clipped by 4 bases and J by 6 bases; unmatched bases: 7. Per germline, CDR1 LNHDA and CDR2 SQIVND (reference sequence). This CDR3 reads CASSTRDRGLSEQYF. The DNA of the CDR3 is TGTGCCAGTAGTACGAGGGACAGGGGGCTGAGCGAGCAGTACTTC.

V and J are TRBV5-1 and TRBJ2-6, with D perhaps TRBD1 (5 bases). Per germline, CDR1 SGHRS and CDR2 YFSETQ. The CDR3 is made up of 16 amino acids. Trimming left V 0 bases short and J 4 bases short, with 11 bases between. The CDR3, as DNA: TGCGCCAGCAGCTTGGTCAGGGCCTCGGGGGCCAACGTCCTGACTTTC. Amino acid sequence: CASSLVRASGANVLTF.

The rearrangement links TRBV2 to TRBJ2-3; D gene uncertain. CDR1 SNHLY and CDR2 FYNNEI come from the germline V gene. The CDR3 contains 13 residues. Between the trimmed V and J ends, which lost 3 bases and 4 bases, there was a span of 8 bases. The CDR3: CASSDGAPDTQYF. Here the CDR3 DNA reads TGTGCCAGCAGTGATGGAGCCCCAGATACGCAGTATTTT.

This chain joins TRBV7-9 and TRBJ2-1; D is ambiguous. Deletions cut 5 bases from V and 4 bases from J, with 9 bases between. The germline V gene encodes CDR1 SEHNR and CDR2 FQNEAQ (reference sequence). This CDR3 is 13 amino acids long. DNA of the CDR3: TGTGCCAGCAGCCCCAGGCCATACAATGAGCAGTTCTTC. This codes for CASSPRPYNEQFF. The full variable domain, rest sourced from reference TRBV7-9 and TRBJ2-1, is DTGVSQNPRHKITKRGQNVTFRCDPISEHNRLYWYRQTLGQGPEFLTYFQNEAQLEKSRLLSDRFSAERPKGSFSTLEIQRTEQGDSAMYLCASSPRPYNEQFFGPGTRLTVL.